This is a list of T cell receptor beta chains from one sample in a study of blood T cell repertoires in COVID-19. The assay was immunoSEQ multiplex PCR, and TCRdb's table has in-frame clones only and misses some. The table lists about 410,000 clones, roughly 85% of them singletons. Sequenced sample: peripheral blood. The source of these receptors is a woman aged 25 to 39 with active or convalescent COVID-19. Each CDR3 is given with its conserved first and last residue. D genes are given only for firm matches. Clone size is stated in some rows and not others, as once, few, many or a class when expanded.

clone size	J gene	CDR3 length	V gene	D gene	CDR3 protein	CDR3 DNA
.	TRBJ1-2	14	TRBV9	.	CASSVAGGDYGYTF	TGTGCCAGCAGCGTAGCTGGGGGCGACTATGGCTACACCTTC
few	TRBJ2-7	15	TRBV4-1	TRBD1	CASSHDGDSSYEQYF	TGCGCCAGCAGCCACGATGGGGACAGCTCCTACGAGCAGTACTTC
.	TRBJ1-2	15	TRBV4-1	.	CASSHSRGGDYGYTF	TGCGCCAGCAGCCACTCCCGCGGGGGAGATTATGGCTACACCTTC
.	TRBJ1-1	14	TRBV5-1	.	CASSSGPMNTEAFF	TGCGCCAGCAGCTCGGGTCCTATGAACACTGAAGCTTTCTTT
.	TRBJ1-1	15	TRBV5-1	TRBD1	CASSSQLTGGTEAFF	TGCGCCAGCAGCTCCCAGCTGACAGGGGGCACTGAAGCTTTCTTT
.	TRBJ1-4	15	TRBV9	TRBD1	CASSELDRDNEKLFF	TGTGCCAGCAGCGAGTTGGACAGGGATAATGAAAAACTGTTTTTT
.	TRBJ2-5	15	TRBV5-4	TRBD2	CASSLGGGNQETQYF	TGTGCCAGCAGCTTGGGCGGGGGGAACCAAGAGACCCAGTACTTC
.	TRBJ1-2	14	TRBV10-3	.	CAINQGGVGYGYTF	TGTGCCATCAACCAGGGAGGGGTGGGCTATGGCTACACCTTC
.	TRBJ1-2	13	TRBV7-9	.	CASSPDRNYGYTF	TGTGCCAGCAGCCCCGACAGAAACTATGGCTACACCTTC
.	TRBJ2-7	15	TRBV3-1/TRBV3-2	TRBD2	CASSQDGTSGNEQYF	TGTGCCAGCAGCCAAGACGGTACTAGCGGAAACGAGCAGTACTTC
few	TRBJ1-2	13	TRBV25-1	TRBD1	CASSQGLNYGYTF	TGTGCCAGTTCACAGGGGTTAAACTATGGCTACACCTTC
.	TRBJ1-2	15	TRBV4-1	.	CASSQAQGLNYGYTF	TGCGCCAGCAGCCAAGCTCAGGGCCTAAACTATGGCTACACCTTC
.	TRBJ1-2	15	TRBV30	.	CAWSVLEGGDLGYTF	TGTGCCTGGAGTGTACTTGAGGGTGGTGATTTGGGCTACACCTTC
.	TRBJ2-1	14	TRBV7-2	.	CASSLSSGYNEQFF	TGTGCCAGCAGCCTCAGTAGCGGTTACAATGAGCAGTTCTTC
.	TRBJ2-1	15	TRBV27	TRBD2	CASRQLAGVYNEQFF	TGTGCCAGCAGGCAACTAGCGGGGGTCTACAATGAGCAGTTCTTC
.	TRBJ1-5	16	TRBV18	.	CASSPTGGSYNQPQHF	TGTGCCAGCTCACCGACCGGGGGGTCCTACAATCAGCCCCAGCATTTT
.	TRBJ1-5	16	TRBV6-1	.	CASSEVWAPAGQPQHF	TGTGCCAGCAGTGAAGTATGGGCTCCGGCTGGTCAGCCCCAGCATTTT